This TCR beta chain was recovered during a study of blood T cell repertoires in COVID-19. Across the study: COVID-19 samples collected from the United States, Italy and Spain covered acute and convalescent phases.

Per the germline V gene, CDR1 is SGHDT and CDR2 is YYEEEE. CDR3 length equals 13 residues. Trimming cost V 2 bases and J 3 bases; bases outside gene matches: 1. Per the original data handling: Amplified reference gene primers provided the basis for estimating nucleated cell counts. This table comes from immunoSEQ multiplex PCR, and its TCRdb copy is limited to in-frame clones, with some not included. That table supplies the V and J calls and clone size; D and trimming were determined from the DNA. The sample consists of around 87,000 clones, about 77% of them appearing once. This chain joins TRBV5-6 and TRBJ2-7, with 8 positions matching TRBD2. The sequence derives from a human donor in a cohort sampled during active COVID-19. The sample was peripheral blood. The CDR3 sequence is CASSFSGGYEQYF. The CDR3 region has the DNA TGTGCCAGCAGCTTCAGCGGGGGCTACGAGCAGTACTTC.